Following are 29 T cell receptor beta chains from one sample sequenced in a study of T cell responses to AZD1222 COVID-19 vaccine. Measured with immunoSEQ multiplex PCR; TCRdb has only the in-frame clones, and not every one. The table shows 200,000 to 300,000 clones, with about 92% occurring only once. The starting material was peripheral blood, obtained on day 0 of AZD1222 vaccination. The source is an adult in good health.

A single count supports this clone. This sequence joins TRBV5-1 and TRBJ1-2; tentative D call: TRBD1 (6 bases). The germline gives CDR1 SGHRS, CDR2 YFSETQ. The CDR3 length is 14 residues. The V and J ends lost 4 bases and 3 bases respectively, with 13 bases between them. CDR3 DNA: TGCGCCAGCAGCCTAAAGAACAGGGACTATGGCTACACCTTC. Protein: CASSLKNRDYGYTF.

V is TRBV2 and J is TRBJ2-7; D not resolved. V lost 4 bases, J lost 2 bases, and 15 bases lay in between. This CDR3 is built from 15 residues. From germline, CDR1 is SNHLY and CDR2 FYNNEI. CDR3 protein: CASSGGRGDPYEQYF. The CDR3 DNA follows: TGTGCCAGCAGTGGGGGTAGAGGCGATCCCTACGAGCAGTACTTC.

This clone appeared once. V and J are TRBV7-9 and TRBJ1-2; 10 bases align to TRBD1. Germline trimming cut 4 bases from V and 7 bases from J; bases unmatched to any gene: 6. Germline lookup yields CDR1 SEHNR and CDR2 FQNEAQ (reference sequence). The length of the CDR3 is 14 residues. The CDR3 sequence: CASSSDRGTSGYTF. The CDR3, as DNA: TGTGCCAGCAGCTCGGACAGGGGGACGAGTGGCTACACCTTC.

This CDR3 is CASRTGNTEAFF. The CDR3 coding sequence is TGCGCCAGCAGGACAGGGAACACTGAAGCTTTCTTT. The chain recombines TRBV5-1 with TRBJ1-1, with a possible D match to TRBD1 (6 bases). Germline values: CDR1 SGHRS, CDR2 YFSETQ. This CDR3 is 12 amino acids long. Trimming shortened V by 5 bases and J by 1 base, and 6 bases separated the two germline ends.

The sample holds one count of this clone. V and J are TRBV9 and TRBJ1-2; D uncertain. The germline CDR1 and CDR2 sequences are SGDLS and YYNGEE. Trimming took 0 bases from V and 2 from J, leaving 11 bases between them. The CDR3 totals 15 residues. Written as DNA, the CDR3 is TGTGCCAGCAGCGTAGCTCAACTACCAAACTATGGCTACACCTTC. It is translated as CASSVAQLPNYGYTF.

The J gene is TRBJ1-1, the V gene TRBV9, with D maybe TRBD1 (5 bases). Between the trimmed V and J ends, which lost 3 bases and 8 bases, there was a span of 23 bases. Germline assignment: CDR1 SGDLS and CDR2 YYNGEE. This CDR3 contains 16 residues. The CDR3 nucleotides read TGTGCCAGCAGCGGATCCCCCCGGGGCTTTTTAAACGAAGCTTTCTTT. Translating it yields CASSGSPRGFLNEAFF.

The J gene is TRBJ1-2, the V gene TRBV27; TRBD1 might be the D (5 bases). The CDR3 covers 14 residues. Looked up from germline, CDR1 is MNHEY and CDR2 is SMNVEV (reference sequence). Trimming removed 6 bases from V and 8 bases from J, with 19 bases in between. The CDR3: CASRSSGTTGGYTF. Here the CDR3 DNA reads TGTGCCAGCAGATCCTCCGGGACGACGGGGGGCTACACCTTC.

The chain carries TRBV29-1 and TRBJ2-1; D possibly corresponds to TRBD2 (5 bases). Deletions cut 5 bases from V and 2 bases from J, with 7 bases between. Looked up from germline, CDR1 is SQVTM and CDR2 is ANQGSEA. CDR3 length: 12 residues. The CDR3 spells CSVNGAYNEQFF. In nucleotides, the CDR3 is TGCAGCGTTAACGGGGCCTACAATGAGCAGTTCTTC.

The chain links TRBV7-3 to TRBJ2-3; 7 bases map to TRBD2. The CDR3 is 16 residues long. The V gene's germline CDR1 is SGHTA and CDR2 FQGTGA. The ends lost 2 bases at V and 6 bases at J; junction bases unmatched: 11. The CDR3 here is CASSLGGGLVLDTQYF. The CDR3 coding sequence is TGTGCCAGCAGCTTAGGGGGTGGACTAGTGTTGGATACGCAGTATTTT.

The CDR3 DNA follows: TGTGCCAGCAGCTTAGCGGGGGAGGGGAAACAACTGTTTTTT. This codes for CASSLAGEGKQLFF. The chain links TRBV7-9 to TRBJ1-4; possibly TRBD1 for D (5 bases). The CDR3 runs 14 residues. Germline V gives CDR1 SEHNR, CDR2 FQNEAQ (reference sequence). Trimming took 0 bases from V and 12 from J, leaving 14 bases between them.

This clone was picked up a small number of times. J is TRBJ1-2 and V is TRBV6-2 or TRBV6-3; unclear D gene. V was shortened by 3 bases and J by 7 bases, with 9 bases between the two germline ends. There are 12 residues in the CDR3. The V gene's germline CDR1 is MNHEY and CDR2 SVGEGT. CDR3 loop: CASSYGTPGYTF. The CDR3 DNA follows: TGTGCCAGCAGTTATGGAACCCCTGGCTACACCTTC.

The chain combines TRBV11-2 with TRBJ1-4; D not resolved. This CDR3 has 13 residues. Germline V gene lookup returns CDR1 SGHAT and CDR2 FQNNGV. Trimming took off 6 bases at V and 6 bases at J, with 11 bases between the two ends. This chain's CDR3 is CASRAVSYEKLFF. As DNA, the CDR3 is TGTGCCAGCAGGGCCGTGTCTTATGAAAAACTGTTTTTT.

The chain carries TRBV6-5 and TRBJ2-3, with 7 bases identical to TRBD1. This CDR3 has 15 residues. V lost 4 bases to trimming and J lost 0 bases; unmatched junction nucleotides: 4. CDR1 MNHEY and CDR2 SVGAGI come from the germline V gene. The CDR3: CASSSSQGSTDTQYF. The CDR3 region has the DNA TGTGCCAGCAGTTCCTCACAGGGGAGCACAGATACGCAGTATTTT.

This sequence joins TRBV18 and TRBJ1-1; TRBD1 is a possible D gene (5 bases). CDR3 size: 11 residues. Germline V gene sequence: CDR1 KGHSH, CDR2 LQKENI. V was shortened by 5 bases and J by 11 bases, with 12 bases between the two germline ends. The CDR3 loop is CASSGRDKAFF. The CDR3 DNA follows: TGTGCCAGCTCAGGCAGGGATAAGGCTTTCTTT.

This clone has more than one count but fewer than ten. This CDR3 is CASSDSYGGNQPQHF. CDR3 in DNA: TGCGCCAGCAGTGATAGCTATGGGGGCAATCAGCCCCAGCATTTT. The rearrangement links TRBV10-2 to TRBJ1-5; D unresolved. Germline V lookup: CDR1 WSHSY, CDR2 SAAADI. Trimming stripped 3 bases from V and 2 bases from J, with 11 bases between. The CDR3 runs 15 residues.

This chain joins TRBV7-3 and TRBJ2-7; the match to TRBD2 covers 12 bases. Trimming removed 6 bases from V and 2 bases from J; junction bases left unmatched: 2. Germline CDR1 and CDR2: SGHTA and FQGTGA. The CDR3 runs 14 residues. CDR3 coding DNA: TGTGCCAGCAGACTAGCGGGAGGACCCTACGAGCAGTACTTC. The encoded protein is CASRLAGGPYEQYF.

The chain uses TRBV5-1 and TRBJ2-2; 7 nucleotides match TRBD1. CDR1 is SGHRS and CDR2 is YFSETQ in the germline V gene. CDR3 length: 16 residues. The V and J ends lost 2 bases and 2 bases, in that order; junction bases with no gene match: 6. CDR3 nucleotide sequence: TGCGCCAGCAGCTTCACTTGGACAGGCAACACCGGGGAGCTGTTTTTT. Residues: CASSFTWTGNTGELFF.

The chain recombines TRBV28 with TRBJ2-7; TRBD1 agrees at 10 bases. Germline V gene lookup returns CDR1 MDHEN and CDR2 SYDVKM. The CDR3 covers 15 residues. Losses at the gene ends were 6 bases for V and 4 bases for J; bases not matched to a gene: 9. The CDR3 spells CASRPAGTGVYEQYF. Written as DNA, the CDR3 is TGTGCCAGCAGGCCAGCCGGGACAGGGGTTTACGAGCAGTACTTC.

The gene calls are TRBV5-6 and TRBJ2-4, with 15 bases aligning to TRBD2. The junction had 11 bases not matched to a gene; V was cut back by 5 bases and J by 8 bases. The CDR3 sequence is 17 residues long. Germline lookup yields CDR1 SGHDT and CDR2 YYEEEE. CDR3 DNA: TGTGCCAGCAGGAGGGGGGCCGGGACTAGCGGGAGGTACATTCAGTACTTC. Translated, it gives CASRRGAGTSGRYIQYF.

The chain carries TRBV19 and TRBJ1-2; D call uncertain. From germline, CDR1 is LNHDA and CDR2 SQIVND (reference sequence). V dropped 10 bases and J dropped 2 bases, with 20 bases sitting between them. The CDR3 runs 15 residues. CDR3 DNA: TGTGCCACCAGAGGACTGGGTTGGGAGAACTATGGCTACACCTTC. This translates into CATRGLGWENYGYTF.

J is TRBJ2-1 and V is TRBV7-2; 7 bases map to TRBD2. V lost 5 bases and J lost 10; bases outside the gene matches: 8. Germline V CDR1 and CDR2: SGHTA, FQGNSA. The CDR3 covers 13 residues. The CDR3 DNA follows: TGTGCCAGCAGCGCCCGACTAGCCGGGGAGCAGTTCTTC. This gives the protein CASSARLAGEQFF.

V and J are TRBV7-8 and TRBJ1-5, with D perhaps matching TRBD1 (5 bases). This CDR3 is 15 amino acids long. The germline gives CDR1 SGHVS, CDR2 FQNEAQ. V lost 1 base and J lost 3, with 10 bases in between. CDR3 residues: CASSLVSGYNQPQHF. The DNA of the CDR3 is TGTGCCAGCAGCTTAGTTTCAGGGTACAATCAGCCCCAGCATTTT.

J is TRBJ2-2 and V is TRBV25-1, with D maybe TRBD2 (6 bases). V shed 6 bases and J shed 7 bases, with 21 bases lying between them. The CDR3 runs 16 residues. CDR1 and CDR2 (germline): MGHDK, SYGVNS. The CDR3 here is CASRPMEGVSGGELFF. As DNA, the CDR3 is TGTGCCAGCAGGCCTATGGAGGGAGTATCTGGCGGGGAGCTGTTTTTT.

The chain is built from TRBV6-4 and TRBJ1-2, with D unclear. Germline V gives CDR1 MRHNA, CDR2 SNTAGT. This CDR3 contains 14 residues. V was pared by 2 bases and J by 0 bases, with 7 bases between. The CDR3 DNA reads as TGTGCCAGCAGTGACCGGGGAGCTAACTATGGCTACACCTTC. Translating it yields CASSDRGANYGYTF.

The chain carries TRBV5-1 and TRBJ1-2, with TRBD1 matching over 7 bases. J was trimmed by 3 bases and V by 4 bases; bases with no gene match: 6. The CDR3 runs 14 residues. Germline V gene sequence: CDR1 SGHRS, CDR2 YFSETQ. The CDR3 sequence: CASSLLTGDYGYTF. CDR3 sequence (DNA): TGCGCCAGCAGCCTCCTTACAGGGGACTATGGCTACACCTTC.

The rearrangement links TRBV9 to TRBJ2-7, with 7 nucleotides matching TRBD1. CDR1 SGDLS and CDR2 YYNGEE come from the germline V gene. Trimming took 4 bases from V and 4 from J; bases not matched to a gene: 11. The CDR3 has 15 amino acids. The CDR3 nucleotides read TGTGCCAGCAGCCAGAAAGGGACAGAGGCTTACGAGCAGTACTTC. Its translation: CASSQKGTEAYEQYF.

This chain connects TRBV6-5 to TRBJ2-3; D is uncertain. Trimming pared 0 bases from V and 6 bases from J, leaving 13 bases between. The CDR3 runs to 15 residues. The germline V gene encodes CDR1 MNHEY and CDR2 SVGAGI. The CDR3 spells CASSYSVKGADTQYF. CDR3 DNA: TGTGCCAGCAGTTACTCAGTGAAGGGCGCGGATACGCAGTATTTT.

This chain connects TRBV27 to TRBJ2-1; 9 bases fit TRBD1. There are 18 residues in the CDR3. The germline CDR1 and CDR2 sequences are MNHEY and SMNVEV (reference sequence). J gave up 8 bases and V 1 base, and 15 bases lay outside the gene matches. The CDR3 DNA follows: TGTGCCAGCAGTTTATTTCCCCCCGGGACAGGGAATATGGATGAGCAGTTCTTC. This sequence encodes CASSLFPPGTGNMDEQFF.

This clone was observed a few times. V and J are TRBV29-1 and TRBJ2-7; D gene unclear. Trimming pared 7 bases from V and 0 bases from J, leaving 16 bases between. Per the germline V gene, CDR1 is SQVTM and CDR2 is ANQGSEA. CDR3 length equals 14 residues. The CDR3 coding sequence is TGCAGCGCTCTAACATCTAGGAGCTCCTACGAGCAGTACTTC. It codes for CSALTSRSSYEQYF.